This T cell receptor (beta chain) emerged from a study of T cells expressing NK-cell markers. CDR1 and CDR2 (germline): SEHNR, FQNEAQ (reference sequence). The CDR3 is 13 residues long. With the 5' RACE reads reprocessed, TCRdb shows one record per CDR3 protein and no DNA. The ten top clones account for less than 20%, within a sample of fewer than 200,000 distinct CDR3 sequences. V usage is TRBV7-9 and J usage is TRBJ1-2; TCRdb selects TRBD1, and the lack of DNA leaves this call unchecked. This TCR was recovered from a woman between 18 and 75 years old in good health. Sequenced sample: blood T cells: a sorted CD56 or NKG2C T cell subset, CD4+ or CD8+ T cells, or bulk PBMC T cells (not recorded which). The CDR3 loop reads CASSPTGDHGYTF.